What follows is one T cell receptor beta chain and its context. Its target is unknown. Trimming took off 1 base at V and 4 bases at J, with 13 bases between the two ends. Germline CDR1 SGHRS, CDR2 YFSETQ. The CDR3 consists of 15 residues. Here immunoSEQ multiplex PCR was the method, and the copy in TCRdb shows in-frame clones only, minus some. The sample lists roughly 35,000 clones, 88% occurring once. These data originate in a study of T cells in localized non-small cell lung cancer. Study findings and constraints: Heterogeneity remains possible because sequencing was limited to only one tumor region. Turning up in adjacent lung were a median around 60 of the top 100 tumor clones.

This rearrangement joins TRBV5-1 to TRBJ2-3, with a weak D call TRBD2 (5 bases). The sequencing used peripheral blood, collected before any cancer treatment. This TCR was sampled from a woman aged 40-69 years with stage I lung adenocarcinoma. The CDR3 sequence: CASSLRGALADTQYF. CDR3 sequence (DNA): TGCGCCAGCAGCTTGCGGGGTGCGCTGGCAGATACGCAGTATTTT.